One and the same sample provided the 10 T cell receptor beta chains below, sequenced in a study of blood T cell repertoires in COVID-19. Generated by immunoSEQ multiplex PCR, the TCRdb table keeps only in-frame clones and is missing some. The table includes about 160,000 clones, around four fifths detected once. Input material: peripheral blood. These receptors came from a middle-aged man who had recovered from COVID-19.

Here the CDR3 reads CASSPTRDSGNTIYF. CDR3 nucleotide sequence: TGTGCCAGCAGCCCGACTAGGGACAGCGGAAACACCATATATTTT. The chain combines TRBV7-9 with TRBJ1-3; 7 positions match TRBD1. CDR3 length: 15 amino acids. V shed 5 bases, J shed 4 bases, and the junction held 8 bases outside the gene matches. The germline V gene has CDR1 SEHNR and CDR2 FQNEAQ (reference sequence). Filled out from reference TRBV7-9 and TRBJ1-3, the complete variable domain reads DTGVSQNPRHKITKRGQNVTFRCDPISEHNRLYWYRQTLGQGPEFLTYFQNEAQLEKSRLLSDRFSAERPKGSFSTLEIQRTEQGDSAMYLCASSPTRDSGNTIYFGEGSWLTVV.

The gene calls are TRBV5-5 and TRBJ2-3; the match to TRBD2 covers 7 bases. The germline CDR1 and CDR2 sequences are SGHKS and YYEKEE (reference sequence). The CDR3 is 13 residues long. V trimming: 1 base; J trimming: 6 bases; junction bases outside the gene matches: 2. CDR3 sequence reads: CASSLLLADTQYF. The CDR3 nucleotides read TGTGCCAGCAGCTTGTTACTAGCGGATACGCAGTATTTT.

The rearrangement uses TRBV2 and TRBJ1-5; the match to TRBD1 covers 8 bases. The CDR3 spans 14 residues. Trimming cost V 7 bases and J 1 base; bases outside gene matches: 3. Germline V gene lookup returns CDR1 SNHLY and CDR2 FYNNEI. The CDR3 protein is CASNGQGSNQPQHF. CDR3 DNA sequence: TGTGCCAGCAATGGACAGGGAAGCAATCAGCCCCAGCATTTT.

The V gene is TRBV9, the J gene TRBJ2-2; 7 bases line up with TRBD2. V was pared by 4 bases and J by 2 bases, with 11 bases of the junction left unmatched. The CDR3 consists of 17 residues. Germline CDR1 is SGDLS and CDR2 is YYNGEE. CDR3 in DNA: TGTGCCAGCAGCCCCCACGGGGGGTTGACAAACACCGGGGAGCTGTTTTTT. Its protein is CASSPHGGLTNTGELFF.

The rearrangement joins TRBV28 to TRBJ2-7, with a tentative D call TRBD2 (6 bases). Germline loops: CDR1 MDHEN, CDR2 SYDVKM. The CDR3 covers 13 residues. The ends were cut back, 3 bases at V and 3 bases at J, with 9 bases in the middle. The CDR3 is CASSLAGSYEQYF. The CDR3 DNA reads as TGTGCCAGCAGTTTGGCGGGGAGCTACGAGCAGTACTTC.

This clone was counted between two and nine times. The chain joins TRBV12-3 or TRBV12-4 to TRBJ1-6, with TRBD1 identical over 8 bases. The CDR3 covers 12 residues. V shed 6 bases, J shed 14 bases, and the junction held 6 bases outside the gene matches. This CDR3 reads CASRPDRGALHF. The CDR3 DNA sequence: TGTGCCAGCAGACCTGACAGGGGAGCCCTCCACTTT.

This chain uses TRBV24-1 with TRBJ2-1; D gene uncertain. Germline CDR1 and CDR2: KGHDR and SFDVKD. This CDR3 comprises 13 residues. Trimming left V 3 bases short and J 12 bases short, with 14 bases between. CDR3 sequence: CATSDPPTQTQFF. The CDR3 region has the DNA TGTGCCACCAGTGATCCCCCGACACAAACGCAGTTCTTC.

This chain links TRBV29-1 with TRBJ2-7, with D possibly being TRBD2 (6 bases). The CDR3 contains 12 residues. Germline lookup yields CDR1 SQVTM and CDR2 ANQGSEA. V dropped 4 bases and J dropped 3 bases, with 10 bases sitting between them. CDR3 in DNA: TGCAGCGTTGGGGCCGGGGGCTACGAGCAGTACTTC. Its translation is CSVGAGGYEQYF.

The rearrangement joins TRBV6-5 to TRBJ2-3; 9 bases match TRBD1. V lost 5 bases and J lost 6; bases outside the gene matches: 6. The CDR3 is 14 residues long. Per germline, CDR1 MNHEY and CDR2 SVGAGI. Here the CDR3 reads CASSPQGAGDTQYF. The CDR3 DNA reads TGTGCCAGCAGTCCACAGGGGGCGGGTGATACGCAGTATTTT.

The J gene is TRBJ1-4, the V gene TRBV10-1; D possibly corresponds to TRBD1 (5 bases). V was trimmed by 8 bases and J by 7 bases, leaving 17 bases between them. The germline V gene has CDR1 WNHNN and CDR2 SYGVQD (reference sequence). This CDR3 contains 14 residues. For the CDR3, the DNA is TGCGCCAGCCCGGGCCCAGGTAGGGGTGAAAAACTGTTTTTT. Amino acids: CASPGPGRGEKLFF.